Reported below is one TCR beta chain. These data come from a study of blood T cell repertoires in COVID-19. Study as a whole: Material from acute and convalescent COVID-19 was sourced from the United States, Italy and Spain. Sources were T cells, B-cell-depleted T cells, or PBMCs; the material itself was cDNA or gDNA.

Profiling relied on immunoSEQ multiplex PCR, and the TCRdb table lists in-frame clones only, not all of them. The sample includes about 50,000 clones, nearly 95% of them seen just once. The germline CDR1 and CDR2 sequences are MNHEY and SVGAGI. The CDR3 is made up of 16 amino acids. Trimming stripped 0 bases from V and 7 bases from J, with 16 bases between. The J gene is TRBJ2-1, the V gene TRBV6-5, with D tentatively TRBD2 (6 bases). The clonotype originates from a man aged 50 to 59 with active COVID-19. Sequencing was carried out using peripheral blood. CDR3 protein: CASSYSEGPFRNEQFF. In DNA form, the CDR3 reads TGTGCCAGCAGTTACTCGGAGGGGCCGTTTCGTAATGAGCAGTTCTTC.